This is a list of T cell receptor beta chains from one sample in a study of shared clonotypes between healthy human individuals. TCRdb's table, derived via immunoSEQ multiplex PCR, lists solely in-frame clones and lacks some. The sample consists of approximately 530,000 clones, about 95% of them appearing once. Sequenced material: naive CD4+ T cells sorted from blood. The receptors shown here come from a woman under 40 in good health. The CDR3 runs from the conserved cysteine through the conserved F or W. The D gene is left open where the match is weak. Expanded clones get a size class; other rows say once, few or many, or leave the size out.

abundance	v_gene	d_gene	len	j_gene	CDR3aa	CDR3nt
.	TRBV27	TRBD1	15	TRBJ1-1	CASSAGTGTGRKAFF	TGTGCCAGCAGTGCCGGGACCGGGACAGGGAGGAAGGCTTTCTTT
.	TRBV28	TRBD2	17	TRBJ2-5	CASSFGLAGDVGETQYF	TGTGCCAGCAGTTTCGGACTAGCGGGAGACGTTGGAGAGACCCAGTACTTC
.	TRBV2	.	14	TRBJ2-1	CAIEGGSSYNEQFF	TGTGCCATCGAGGGGGGGAGCTCCTACAATGAGCAGTTCTTC
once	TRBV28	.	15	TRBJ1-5	CASSSGTGRLEPQHF	TGTGCCAGCAGTTCCGGGACGGGGAGGTTGGAGCCCCAGCATTTT
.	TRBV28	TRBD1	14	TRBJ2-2	CASVGTGVTGELFF	TGTGCCAGCGTGGGGACAGGGGTCACCGGGGAGCTGTTTTTT
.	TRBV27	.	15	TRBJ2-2	CASSLDTGRPGELFF	TGTGCCAGCAGTCTAGATACCGGGAGACCCGGGGAGCTGTTTTTT
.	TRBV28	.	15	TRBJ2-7	CASSLGGGGLYEQYF	TGTGCCAGCAGTTTGGGGGGAGGAGGGCTCTACGAGCAGTACTTC
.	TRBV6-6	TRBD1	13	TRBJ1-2	CASRTGGFYGYTF	TGTGCCAGCAGGACAGGGGGCTTCTATGGCTACACCTTC
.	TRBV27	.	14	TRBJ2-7	CASSLGGGHDEQYF	TGTGCCAGCAGTTTAGGAGGGGGGCACGACGAGCAGTACTTC
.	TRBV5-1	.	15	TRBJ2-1	CASSFGGAAYNEQFF	TGCGCCAGCAGCTTTGGGGGGGCAGCCTACAATGAGCAGTTCTTC
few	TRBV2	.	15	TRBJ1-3	CASSEQGPSGNTIYF	TGTGCCAGCAGTGAACAAGGCCCCTCTGGAAACACCATATATTTT
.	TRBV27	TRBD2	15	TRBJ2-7	CASRALAGEFYEQYF	TGTGCCAGCAGGGCTCTAGCGGGAGAGTTCTACGAGCAGTACTTC
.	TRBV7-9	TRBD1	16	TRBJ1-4	CASRQTGTGTNEKLFF	TGTGCCAGCAGACAAACCGGGACAGGGACTAATGAAAAACTGTTTTTT
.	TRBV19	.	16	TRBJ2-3	CASSIKVGGGTDTQYF	TGTGCCAGTAGTATAAAGGTGGGAGGAGGCACAGATACGCAGTATTTT
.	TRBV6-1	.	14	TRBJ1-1	CASSGEWGNTEAFF	TGTGCCAGCAGTGGAGAGTGGGGGAACACTGAAGCTTTCTTT
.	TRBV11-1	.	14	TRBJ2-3	CASSFQAITDTQYF	TGTGCCAGCAGCTTTCAAGCAATCACAGATACGCAGTATTTT
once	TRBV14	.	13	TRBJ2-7	CASSQAGPYEQYF	TGTGCCAGCAGCCAGGCAGGCCCCTACGAGCAGTACTTC
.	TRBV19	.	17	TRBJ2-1	CASSQRRPFGTYNEQFF	TGTGCCAGTAGTCAACGCCGGCCCTTTGGGACTTACAATGAGCAGTTCTTC
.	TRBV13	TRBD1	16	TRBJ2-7	CASSLEWGQGTYEQYF	TGTGCCAGCAGCTTAGAATGGGGACAGGGAACCTACGAGCAGTACTTC
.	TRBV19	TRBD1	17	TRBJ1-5	CASTVLYRDRQNQPQHF	TGTGCCAGTACCGTCCTTTACCGGGACAGACAGAATCAGCCCCAGCATTTT
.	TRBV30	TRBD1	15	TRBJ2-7	CAWHTQGAEVYEQYF	TGTGCCTGGCACACACAGGGGGCAGAAGTCTACGAGCAGTACTTC
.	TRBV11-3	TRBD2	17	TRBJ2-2	CASSLGGLAGVPGELFF	TGTGCCAGCAGCTTAGGGGGACTAGCGGGAGTTCCCGGGGAGCTGTTTTTT
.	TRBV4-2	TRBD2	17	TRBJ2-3	CASSRRGRLAATDTQYF	TGTGCCAGCAGCCGCCGAGGTCGGCTAGCGGCCACAGATACGCAGTATTTT
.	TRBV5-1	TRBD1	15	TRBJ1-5	CASSPAGQGGQPQHF	TGCGCCAGCAGCCCAGCAGGACAGGGTGGCCAGCCCCAGCATTTT
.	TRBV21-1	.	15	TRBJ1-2	CASSKPPPFNYGYTF	TGTGCCAGCAGCAAACCACCACCCTTTAACTATGGCTACACCTTC
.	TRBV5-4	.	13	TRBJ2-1	CASSTNKGNEQFF	TGTGCCAGCAGCACAAACAAGGGCAATGAGCAGTTCTTC
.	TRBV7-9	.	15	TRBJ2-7	CASSFRDGSSYEQYF	TGTGCCAGCAGCTTTAGGGACGGGTCCTCCTACGAGCAGTACTTC
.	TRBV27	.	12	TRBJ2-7	CASGLSSYEQYF	TGTGCCAGCGGTTTGAGCTCCTACGAGCAGTACTTC
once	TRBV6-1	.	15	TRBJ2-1	CASTKGRIIYNEQFF	TGTGCCAGCACTAAGGGGAGGATTATCTACAATGAGCAGTTCTTC
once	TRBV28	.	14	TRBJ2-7	CASSETSLNYEQYF	TGTGCCAGCAGCGAGACTAGTTTGAACTACGAGCAGTACTTC
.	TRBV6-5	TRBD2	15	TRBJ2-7	CASTPASGSFYEQYF	TGTGCCAGCACCCCAGCGAGCGGGAGTTTCTACGAGCAGTACTTC
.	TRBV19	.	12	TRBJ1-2	CASSTATWGYTF	TGTGCCAGTAGTACAGCCACCTGGGGCTACACCTTC
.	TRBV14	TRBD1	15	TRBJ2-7	CASSQYGTGTYEEYF	TGTGCCAGCAGCCAATATGGGACAGGGACTTACGAGGAATACTTC
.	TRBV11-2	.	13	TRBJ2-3	CASSFLGADTQYF	TGTGCCAGCAGCTTCCTCGGAGCAGATACGCAGTATTTT
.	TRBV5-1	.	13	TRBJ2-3	CASSLVLADTQYF	TGCGCCAGCAGCTTGGTACTGGCAGATACGCAGTATTTT
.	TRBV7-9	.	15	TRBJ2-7	CASSPPGGAIDEQYF	TGTGCCAGCAGCCCCCCCGGAGGGGCGATAGACGAGCAGTACTTC
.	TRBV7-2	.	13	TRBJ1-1	CASSRHRVTEAFF	TGTGCCAGCAGCAGACACAGGGTAACTGAAGCTTTCTTT
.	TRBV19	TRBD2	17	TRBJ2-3	CASSTLTSGSLTDTQYF	TGTGCCAGTAGTACTCTGACTAGCGGGAGCCTGACAGATACGCAGTATTTT
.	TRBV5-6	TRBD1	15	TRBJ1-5	CASSLAGTGGQPQHF	TGTGCCAGCAGCTTGGCAGGGACAGGTGGTCAGCCCCAGCATTTT
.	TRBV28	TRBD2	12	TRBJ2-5	CASSFGGKTQYF	TGTGCCAGCAGTTTCGGGGGGAAGACCCAGTACTTC
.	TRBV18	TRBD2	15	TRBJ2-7	CASSPPSGSTYEQYF	TGTGCCAGCTCACCACCCAGCGGGAGTACCTACGAGCAGTACTTC
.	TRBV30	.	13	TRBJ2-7	CAWSPGRSYEQYF	TGTGCCTGGAGCCCGGGACGGAGCTACGAGCAGTACTTC
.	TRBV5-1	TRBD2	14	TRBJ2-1	CASRYAGENNEQFF	TGCGCCAGCAGGTACGCGGGAGAGAACAATGAGCAGTTCTTC
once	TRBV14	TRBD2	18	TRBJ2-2	CASSQTSGSRWGTGELFF	TGTGCCAGCAGCCAAACTAGCGGGAGTCGTTGGGGCACCGGGGAGCTGTTTTTT
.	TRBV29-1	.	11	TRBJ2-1	CSARFALEQFF	TGCAGCGCCCGGTTCGCCCTTGAGCAGTTCTTC
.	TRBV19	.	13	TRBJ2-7	CASSKSTDYEQYF	TGTGCCAGTAGTAAATCGACAGACTACGAGCAGTACTTC
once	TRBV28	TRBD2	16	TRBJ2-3	CASSFVFPAGVYTQYF	TGTGCCAGCAGTTTCGTCTTTCCAGCGGGAGTATATACGCAGTATTTT
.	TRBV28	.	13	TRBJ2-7	CASSFPGTYEQYF	TGTGCCAGCAGTTTTCCCGGGACCTACGAGCAGTACTTC
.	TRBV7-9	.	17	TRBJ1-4	CASRPRQWGSTNEKLFF	TGTGCCAGCAGACCCCGACAGTGGGGGTCAACTAATGAAAAACTGTTTTTT
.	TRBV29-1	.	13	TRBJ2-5	CSAEPSEWETQYF	TGCAGCGCTGAACCGAGTGAGTGGGAGACCCAGTACTTC
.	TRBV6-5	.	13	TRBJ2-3	CASSPLGRDTQYF	TGTGCCAGCAGCCCTCTCGGCAGAGATACGCAGTATTTT
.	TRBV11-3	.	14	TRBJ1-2	CASRGPRWRGYHTF	TGTGCCAGCAGGGGTCCTAGATGGCGAGGGTACCACACCTTC
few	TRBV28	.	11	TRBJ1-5	CASSFDQPQHF	TGTGCCAGCAGTTTTGATCAGCCCCAGCATTTT